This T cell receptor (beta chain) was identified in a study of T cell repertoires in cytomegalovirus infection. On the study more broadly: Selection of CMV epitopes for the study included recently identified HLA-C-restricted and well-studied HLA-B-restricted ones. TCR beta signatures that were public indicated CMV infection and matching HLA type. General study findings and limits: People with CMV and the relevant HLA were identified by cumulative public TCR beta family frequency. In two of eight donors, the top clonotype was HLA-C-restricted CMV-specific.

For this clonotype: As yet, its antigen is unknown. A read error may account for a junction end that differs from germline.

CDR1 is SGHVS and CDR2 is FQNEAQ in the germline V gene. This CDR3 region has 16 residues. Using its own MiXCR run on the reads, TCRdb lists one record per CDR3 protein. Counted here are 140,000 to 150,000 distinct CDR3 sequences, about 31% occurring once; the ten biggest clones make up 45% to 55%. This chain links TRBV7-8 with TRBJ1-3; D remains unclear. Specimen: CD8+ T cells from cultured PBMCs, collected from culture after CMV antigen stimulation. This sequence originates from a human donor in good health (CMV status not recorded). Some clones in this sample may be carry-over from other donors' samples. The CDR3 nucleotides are TGTGCCAGCAGATTAGCTGGTCCCGTCCCCGGAAACACCATATATTTT. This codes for CASRLAGPVPGNTIYF.